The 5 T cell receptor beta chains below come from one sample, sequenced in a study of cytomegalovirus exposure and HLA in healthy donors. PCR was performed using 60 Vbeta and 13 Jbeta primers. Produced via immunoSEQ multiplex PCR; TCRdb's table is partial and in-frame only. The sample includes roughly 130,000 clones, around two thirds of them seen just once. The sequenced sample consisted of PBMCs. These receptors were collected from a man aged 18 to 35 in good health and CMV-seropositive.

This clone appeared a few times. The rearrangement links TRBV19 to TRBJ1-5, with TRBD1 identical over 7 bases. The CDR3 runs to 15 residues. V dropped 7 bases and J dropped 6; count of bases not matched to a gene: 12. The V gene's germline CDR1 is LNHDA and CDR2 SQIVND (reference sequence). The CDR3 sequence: CASMPGQKGSQPQHF. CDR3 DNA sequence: TGTGCCAGTATGCCGGGACAGAAGGGAAGTCAGCCCCAGCATTTT.

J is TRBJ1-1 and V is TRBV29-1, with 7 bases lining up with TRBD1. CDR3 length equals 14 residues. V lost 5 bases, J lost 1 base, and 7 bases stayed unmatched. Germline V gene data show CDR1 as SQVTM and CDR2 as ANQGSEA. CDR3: CSVSGTASNTEAFF. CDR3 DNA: TGCAGCGTTTCCGGGACAGCATCGAACACTGAAGCTTTCTTT.

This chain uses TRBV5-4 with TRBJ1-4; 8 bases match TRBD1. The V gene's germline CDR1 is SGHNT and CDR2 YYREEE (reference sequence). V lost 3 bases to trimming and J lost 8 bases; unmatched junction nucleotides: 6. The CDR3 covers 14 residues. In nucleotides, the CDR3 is TGTGCCAGCAGCTCAGGACAGGGATGGGAAAAACTGTTTTTT. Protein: CASSSGQGWEKLFF.

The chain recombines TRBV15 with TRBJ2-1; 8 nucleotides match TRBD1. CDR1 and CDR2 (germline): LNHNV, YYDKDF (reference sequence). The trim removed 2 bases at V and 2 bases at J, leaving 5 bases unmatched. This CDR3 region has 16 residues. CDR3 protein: CATSRQTGAPYNEQFF. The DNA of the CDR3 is TGTGCCACCAGCAGACAGACAGGGGCCCCCTACAATGAGCAGTTCTTC.

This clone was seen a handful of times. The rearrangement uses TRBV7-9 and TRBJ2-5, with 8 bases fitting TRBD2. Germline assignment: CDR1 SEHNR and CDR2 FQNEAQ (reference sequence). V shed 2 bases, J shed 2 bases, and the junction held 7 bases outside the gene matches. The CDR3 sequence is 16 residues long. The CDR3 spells CASSLYQRGRQETQYF. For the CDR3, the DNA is TGTGCCAGCAGCTTATACCAGCGGGGGCGTCAAGAGACCCAGTACTTC.